The 9 T cell receptor beta chains reported below all come from one sample, sequenced in a study of cytomegalovirus exposure and HLA in healthy donors. Assay: immunoSEQ multiplex PCR; the TCRdb copy retains only in-frame clones and omits some. The sample contains approximately 210,000 clones, around 88% of which appear only once. The material sequenced was PBMCs. Receptors were obtained from a woman younger than 35 in good health and CMV-seronegative.

The chain is built from TRBV6-5 and TRBJ2-7, with D tentatively TRBD2 (7 bases). With 7 bases removed from V and 2 bases from J, the gap between germline ends came to 18 bases. The CDR3 totals 15 residues. From germline, CDR1 is MNHEY and CDR2 SVGAGI. The CDR3 nucleotides are TGTGCCAGCAAAATTGTCGGGGGGCCAGCCTACGAGCAGTACTTC. Its translation is CASKIVGGPAYEQYF.

This rearrangement joins TRBV7-2 to TRBJ2-3; D gene ambiguous. Trimming took 5 bases from V and 3 from J, leaving 6 bases between them. The CDR3 has 12 residues. Germline CDR1 SGHTA, CDR2 FQGNSA. CDR3 nucleotide sequence: TGTGCCAGCAGCCTCTCTACAGATACGCAGTATTTT. Protein: CASSLSTDTQYF.

V is TRBV2 and J is TRBJ1-1, with D maybe TRBD1 (5 bases). V lost 6 bases and J lost 7, with 9 bases in between. CDR1 and CDR2 (germline): SNHLY, FYNNEI. The CDR3 consists of 11 residues. CDR3 region: CASRQGSEAFF. CDR3 in DNA: TGTGCCAGCAGGCAGGGCAGTGAAGCTTTCTTT.

The chain joins TRBV7-2 to TRBJ2-1, with TRBD2 matching 7 bases. Germline values: CDR1 SGHTA, CDR2 FQGNSA. V lost 5 bases to trimming and J lost 3 bases; unmatched junction nucleotides: 10. This CDR3 is 16 amino acids long. The CDR3, as DNA: TGTGCCAGCAGCCATGACGCACTAGCGAGCTACAATGAGCAGTTCTTC. Its protein is CASSHDALASYNEQFF.

The V gene is TRBV5-6, the J gene TRBJ2-5; a possible D gene is TRBD2 (5 bases). This CDR3 region has 16 residues. V was shortened by 1 base and J by 1 base, with 14 bases between the two germline ends. Looked up from germline, CDR1 is SGHDT and CDR2 is YYEEEE. CDR3 protein: CASSLLPGDPQETQYF. The CDR3 bases are TGTGCCAGCAGCTTGCTTCCCGGGGATCCCCAAGAGACCCAGTACTTC.

This chain connects TRBV14 to TRBJ1-2; no firm D call. Deletions cut 0 bases from V and 8 bases from J, with 10 bases between. Germline CDR1 is SGHDN and CDR2 is FVKESK. The CDR3 is 13 amino acids. Written as DNA, the CDR3 is TGTGCCAGCAGCCAAGACCTTCGCCAGGGCTACACCTTC. Its translation: CASSQDLRQGYTF.

The chain couples TRBV27 to TRBJ1-1; a weak D match, TRBD1 (6 bases). With 10 bases removed from V and 0 bases from J, the gap between germline ends came to 12 bases. The CDR3 consists of 13 residues. Germline V gene data show CDR1 as MNHEY and CDR2 as SMNVEV (reference sequence). CDR3 DNA: TGTGCCACCACGGACAGCTTGAACACTGAAGCTTTCTTT. This sequence encodes CATTDSLNTEAFF.

This rearrangement joins TRBV7-2 to TRBJ1-2; 8 bases are a match to TRBD1. CDR1 and CDR2 (germline): SGHTA, FQGNSA. V dropped 1 base and J dropped 8; count of bases not matched to a gene: 9. The length of the CDR3 is 15 residues. The CDR3 spells CASSLVKTGAVGYTF. The CDR3 bases are TGTGCCAGCAGCTTAGTAAAGACAGGGGCGGTAGGCTACACCTTC.

The chain couples TRBV7-9 to TRBJ2-7; D is ambiguous. The CDR3 covers 12 residues. CDR1 is SEHNR, CDR2 FQNEAQ, per germline (reference sequence). Trimming removed 5 bases at V and 0 bases at J, with 5 bases between. For the CDR3, the DNA is TGTGCCAGCAGCAAGAGCTCCTACGAGCAGTACTTC. Amino acid sequence: CASSKSSYEQYF.